This note documents a single T cell receptor (beta chain) sequence. Original methodology: Reference gene primers were amplified, and this amplification served to estimate nucleated cell counts. Profiling relied on immunoSEQ multiplex PCR, and the TCRdb table lists in-frame clones only, not all of them. The V and J calls and the clone size are those of that table, but D and trimming were determined from the DNA. The sample includes about 190,000 clones, under 90% of them seen just once. This CDR3 spans 14 amino acids. Germline V gives CDR1 SGHRS, CDR2 YFSETQ. The germline V and J ends were trimmed by 4 bases and 2 bases, with 13 bases remaining between them. This sample was taken from a study of blood T cell repertoires in COVID-19. Study-wide background: Material from acute and convalescent COVID-19 was sourced from the United States, Italy and Spain. Sources were T cells, B-cell-depleted T cells, or PBMCs; the material itself was cDNA or gDNA.

The sequencing input was peripheral blood. The clonotype comes from a human donor in a cohort sampled during active COVID-19. This chain uses TRBV5-1 with TRBJ2-7; possibly TRBD1 for D (7 bases). Here the CDR3 DNA reads TGCGCCAGCAGCCCCCAGGGGGGTACCTACGAGCAGTACGTC. Amino acid sequence: CASSPQGGTYEQYV.